These 22 T cell receptor beta chains came from one sample sequenced in a study of blood T cell repertoires in COVID-19. TCRdb's copy holds only in-frame clones and misses some; the assay was immunoSEQ multiplex PCR. This table holds fewer than 200,000 clones, around 90% found once. The sequenced sample consisted of peripheral blood. The origin of the receptors is a woman in her fifties or sixties with acute or convalescent COVID-19.

The rearrangement links TRBV1 to TRBJ2-7; whether TRBD1, the table's D call, matches the DNA was not checked. TRBV1 is a pseudogene. This CDR3 contains 14 residues. CDR3 sequence reads: CTSPRDRSAYEQYF. As DNA, the CDR3 is TGCACCAGCCCGCGGGACAGGTCGGCCTACGAGCAGTACTTC.

The CDR3 region is CASGAGQGVDYYEQYF. CDR3 coding DNA: TGTGCCAGCGGGGCGGGACAGGGGGTCGATTACTACGAGCAGTACTTC. The V call is TRBV21-1, the J call TRBJ2-7; whether TRBD1, the table's D call, matches the DNA was not checked. TRBV21-1 is labeled a pseudogene. CDR3 length equals 16 residues.

This rearrangement joins TRBV7-3 to TRBJ2-1, with 7 bases that match TRBD1. V dropped 1 base and J dropped 7; count of bases not matched to a gene: 1. Germline lookup yields CDR1 SGHTA and CDR2 FQGTGA. This CDR3 has 13 amino acids. CDR3 sequence (DNA): TGTGCCAGCAGCTTAAGCAGGGGGAATGAGCAGTTCTTC. It specifies CASSLSRGNEQFF.

The chain has TRBV3-1 (or the pseudogene TRBV3-2) and TRBJ1-5; D gene ambiguous. This CDR3 has 16 amino acids. Germline assignment: CDR1 LGHDT and CDR2 YNNKEL (reference sequence). With 1 base removed from V and 4 bases from J, the gap between germline ends came to 14 bases. Written as DNA, the CDR3 is TGTGCCAGCAGCCAAGCTGAGGGTAGGTTTAATCAGCCCCAGCATTTT. This codes for CASSQAEGRFNQPQHF.

This clone has just one count. The chain combines TRBV6-5 with TRBJ2-7; D perhaps matches TRBD2 (6 bases). Per the germline V gene, CDR1 is MNHEY and CDR2 is SVGAGI. The CDR3 spans 12 residues. V was cut by 6 bases and J by 6 bases, with 12 bases left in between. CDR3 sequence: CASRRLVSEQYF. The CDR3 region has the DNA TGTGCCAGCAGACGACTAGTATCCGAGCAGTACTTC.

The chain uses TRBV11-3 and TRBJ1-2, with 11 bases matching TRBD1. The CDR3 is 15 residues long. Germline CDR1 is SGHNT and CDR2 is YENEEA. J lost 7 bases, V lost 5 bases, and 9 bases had no gene match. The CDR3 DNA sequence: TGTGCCAGCAGCGATCGGACAGGGGGCGCGATTGGCTACACCTTC. It encodes CASSDRTGGAIGYTF.

The chain links TRBV30 to TRBJ2-1; 7 nucleotides align to TRBD2. J lost 6 bases, V lost 3 bases, and 17 bases had no gene match. The length of the CDR3 is 17 residues. The germline gives CDR1 GTSNPN, CDR2 SVGIG (reference sequence). The DNA of the CDR3 is TGTGCCTGGAGCTTGATTCGGGACTATCTTTTTGTCAATGAGCAGTTCTTC. Its protein is CAWSLIRDYLFVNEQFF.

This chain joins TRBV13 and TRBJ1-4; D is unclear. This CDR3 spans 13 amino acids. Per the germline V gene, CDR1 is PRHDT and CDR2 is FYEKMQ (reference sequence). Trimming pared 1 base from V and 6 bases from J, leaving 6 bases between. The CDR3, as DNA: TGTGCCAGCAGCTTAGAAGGAGATGAAAAACTGTTTTTT. Translated: CASSLEGDEKLFF.

The V gene is TRBV5-1, the J gene TRBJ1-1, with 9 nucleotides matching TRBD1. This CDR3 has 15 residues. The germline V gene has CDR1 SGHRS and CDR2 YFSETQ. Trimming cost V 3 bases and J 1 base; bases outside gene matches: 4. The CDR3 spells CASSSLGQGNTEAFF. CDR3 coding DNA: TGCGCCAGCAGCTCGCTGGGACAGGGGAACACTGAAGCTTTCTTT.

The gene calls are TRBV11-3 and TRBJ1-1; 8 bases agree with TRBD1. Germline V CDR1 and CDR2: SGHNT, YENEEA. The J segment lost 5 bases and the V segment lost 1 base, leaving 9 bases of the junction unmatched. The CDR3 loop spans 16 amino acids. CDR3 DNA: TGTGCCAGCAGCTTAGGCTCAGGGGGCTTCCTAACTGAAGCTTTCTTT. Its translation: CASSLGSGGFLTEAFF.

The genes are TRBV9 and TRBJ2-2, with TRBD1 matching 11 bases. Trimming removed 4 bases from V and 4 bases from J; junction bases left unmatched: 9. The CDR3 consists of 17 residues. CDR1 SGDLS and CDR2 YYNGEE come from the germline V gene. The CDR3 coding sequence is TGTGCCAGCAGCCCGAGCCCCGGGACAGGGGGCACCGGGGAGCTGTTTTTT. Translation: CASSPSPGTGGTGELFF.

This chain links TRBV6-2 or TRBV6-3 with TRBJ2-3; TRBD2 aligns across 9 bases. The ends lost 6 bases at V and 6 bases at J; junction bases unmatched: 10. This CDR3 spans 15 amino acids. Germline-derived CDR1 and CDR2 are MNHEY and SVGEGT. CDR3 nucleotides: TGTGCCAGCAGCACAAGGTCTAGCGGGAAGGATACGCAGTATTTT. Translated: CASSTRSSGKDTQYF.

The genes are TRBV18 and TRBJ1-4, with 7 nucleotides matching TRBD1. Germline-derived CDR1 and CDR2 are KGHSH and LQKENI. The CDR3 contains 15 residues. Trimming cost V 0 bases and J 8 bases; bases outside gene matches: 6. The CDR3 DNA is TGTGCCAGCTCACCACCTTTGGGACAGAGGGAAAAACTGTTTTTT. The encoded protein is CASSPPLGQREKLFF.

V and J are TRBV24-1 and TRBJ2-7; 10 nucleotides align to TRBD1. Trimming took 4 bases from V and 5 from J; bases not matched to a gene: 16. From germline, CDR1 is KGHDR and CDR2 SFDVKD. This CDR3 spans 18 amino acids. CDR3 amino acids: CATSDFRPPGQGSHEQYF. DNA of the CDR3: TGTGCCACCAGTGACTTCCGCCCACCGGGACAGGGGTCCCACGAGCAGTACTTC.

In this sample, this clone turned up once. V usage is TRBV19 and J usage is TRBJ2-3, with TRBD2 as a possible D gene (6 bases). V lost 1 base to trimming and J lost 5 bases, with 7 bases between them. Germline CDR1 LNHDA, CDR2 SQIVND (reference sequence). The CDR3 runs 13 residues. Written as DNA, the CDR3 is TGTGCCAGTAGTATAGTGGGAGGAGATACGCAGTATTTT. Amino acid sequence: CASSIVGGDTQYF. Looking up the rest from reference TRBV19 and TRBJ2-3 gives the full variable domain: DGGITQSPKYLFRKEGQNVTLSCEQNLNHDAMYWYRQDPGQGLRLIYYSQIVNDFQKGDIAEGYSVSREKKESFPLTVTSAQKNPTAFYLCASSIVGGDTQYFGPGTRLTVL.

This chain joins TRBV6-2 or TRBV6-3 and TRBJ1-5; a possible D gene is TRBD1 (6 bases). The CDR3 loop spans 15 amino acids. Germline V CDR1 and CDR2: MNHEY, SVGEGT. V shed 5 bases and J shed 0 bases, with 11 bases lying between them. CDR3: CASSGGQYSNQPQHF. The CDR3 nucleotides read TGTGCCAGCAGTGGCGGACAGTATAGCAATCAGCCCCAGCATTTT.

This chain connects TRBV9 to TRBJ2-1; TRBD2 is a possible D gene (5 bases). CDR3 size: 12 residues. V lost 0 bases, J lost 9 bases, and 7 bases lay in between. Germline CDR1 SGDLS, CDR2 YYNGEE. CDR3 residues: CASSVGGAEQFF. The CDR3, as DNA: TGTGCCAGCAGCGTAGGGGGAGCTGAGCAGTTCTTC. The full variable domain, in which reference TRBV9 and TRBJ2-1 provide the parts outside the CDR3, is DSGVTQTPKHLITATGQRVTLRCSPRSGDLSVYWYQQSLDQGLQFLIQYYNGEERAKGNILERFSAQQFPDLHSELNLSSLELGDSALYFCASSVGGAEQFFGPGTRLTVL.

Concerning this clone: This sequence may be a read error, since a much larger clone differs from it by one base. In DNA, the CDR3 is TGTGCCAGCAGCCGACAGAATAATTCACCCCTCCACTTT. Translation gives CASSRQNNSPLHF. The V gene is TRBV6-5, the J gene TRBJ1-6; tentative D call: TRBD1 (5 bases). Germline V lookup: CDR1 MNHEY, CDR2 SVGAGI. CDR3 size: 13 residues. V lost 6 bases to trimming and J lost 5 bases, with 8 bases between them.

The V call is TRBV19, the J call TRBJ1-1; 7 positions match TRBD1. This CDR3 spans 12 amino acids. V trimming: 2 bases; J trimming: 7 bases; junction bases outside the gene matches: 1. The germline CDR1 and CDR2 sequences are LNHDA and SQIVND (reference sequence). In nucleotides, the CDR3 is TGTGCCAGTAGTATAACAGGGGTTGAAGCTTTCTTT. This sequence encodes CASSITGVEAFF.

This chain uses TRBV6-2 or TRBV6-3 with TRBJ2-7; D might be TRBD2 (5 bases). Germline assignment: CDR1 MNHEY and CDR2 SVGEGT. The CDR3 is 14 residues long. Trimming removed 2 bases from V and 2 bases from J, with 10 bases in between. Written as DNA, the CDR3 is TGTGCCAGCAGTTACCAGGACTTTACCTACGAGCAGTACTTC. Its protein is CASSYQDFTYEQYF.

The CDR3 sequence is CASSYSRNYEQFF. The CDR3 DNA reads TGTGCCAGCAGTTACTCGAGAAACTATGAGCAGTTCTTC. The J gene is TRBJ2-1, the V gene TRBV6-2 or TRBV6-3; D not certain. Looked up from germline, CDR1 is MNHEY and CDR2 is SVGEGT. This CDR3 has 13 residues. V was shortened by 0 bases and J by 8 bases, with 8 bases between the two germline ends.

The V gene is TRBV4-3, the J gene TRBJ2-1; D might be TRBD2 (5 bases). The CDR3 contains 15 residues. The V and J ends lost 4 bases and 1 base respectively, with 11 bases between them. The germline V gene has CDR1 LGHNA and CDR2 YSLEER. In DNA, the CDR3 is TGCGCCAGCAGCCCTAGAGCGGTTTCCTACAATGAGCAGTTCTTC. Protein sequence: CASSPRAVSYNEQFF.